The sequence of this T cell receptor beta chain was determined in a study of shared clonotypes between healthy human individuals. This CDR3 is built from 12 residues. Looked up from germline, CDR1 is SNHLY and CDR2 is FYNNEI. V was trimmed by 8 bases and J by 8 bases, leaving 15 bases between them. Libraries were prepared by immunoSEQ multiplex PCR; TCRdb keeps only in-frame clonotypes and omits some of them. This repertoire shows nearly 750,000 clones, 72% found once; its top ten account for under 2%. Memory CD4+ cells were the fraction left after CD45RA+ naive selection. The rearrangement joins TRBV2 to TRBJ1-1, with D tentatively TRBD1 (6 bases). This TCR derives from a woman in her 30s in good health. Sequencing was performed on memory CD4+ T cells sorted from blood. Stated subset: CD45RA-negative fraction. The CDR3 sequence is CASGRQDDEAFF. In DNA form, the CDR3 reads TGTGCCAGCGGACGACAGGACGACGAAGCTTTCTTT.